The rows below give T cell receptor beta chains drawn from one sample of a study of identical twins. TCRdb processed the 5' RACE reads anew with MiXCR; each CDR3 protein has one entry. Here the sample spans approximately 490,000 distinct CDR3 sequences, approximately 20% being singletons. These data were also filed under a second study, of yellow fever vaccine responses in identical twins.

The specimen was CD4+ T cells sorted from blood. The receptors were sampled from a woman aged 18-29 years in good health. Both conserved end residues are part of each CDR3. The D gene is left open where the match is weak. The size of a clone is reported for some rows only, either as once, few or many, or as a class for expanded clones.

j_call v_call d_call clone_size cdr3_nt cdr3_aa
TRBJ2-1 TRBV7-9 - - TGTGCCAGCAGCTTAGACCCCACTAGAGACAATGAGCAGTTCTTC CASSLDPTRDNEQFF
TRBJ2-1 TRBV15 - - TGTGCCACCAGCAGGGACCCTAGTTACAATGAGCAGTTCTTC CATSRDPSYNEQFF
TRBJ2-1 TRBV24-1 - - TGTGCCACCAGTGTCCGAAAGGGCGGAAAGCAGTTCTTC CATSVRKGGKQFF
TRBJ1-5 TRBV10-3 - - TGTGCGGGGTCCCTGGGACCTAATCAGCCCCAGCATTTT CAGSLGPNQPQHF
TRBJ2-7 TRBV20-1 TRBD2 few TGCAGTGCGCCAGCTAGCGGGAGTGGGTACGAGCAGTACTTC CSAPASGSGYEQYF
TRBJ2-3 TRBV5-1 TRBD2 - TGCGCCAGCAGACGGGGACTAGCGGGAGTTGGAGATACGCAGTATTTT CASRRGLAGVGDTQYF
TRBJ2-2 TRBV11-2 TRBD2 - TGTGCCAGCAGCTTCGTGCGGGGGGGCGGGGTCTACACCGGGGAGCTGTTTTTT CASSFVRGGGVYTGELFF
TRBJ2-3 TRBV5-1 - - TGCGCCAGCAGCATCGGGAGACCTACAGATACGCAGTATTTT CASSIGRPTDTQYF
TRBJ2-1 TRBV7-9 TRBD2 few TGTGCCAGCAGCTGGGGACTAGTTTATCTTAAGGATGAGCAGTTCTTC CASSWGLVYLKDEQFF
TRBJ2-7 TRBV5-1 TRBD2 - TGCGCCAGCAGCCCAAGGACTAGCGGGAGCCCCGAGCAGTACTTC CASSPRTSGSPEQYF
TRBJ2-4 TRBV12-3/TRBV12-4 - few TGTGCCAGCAGTCCCCAGGGGGGGGGCGCAGGTAACATTCAGTACTTC CASSPQGGGAGNIQYF
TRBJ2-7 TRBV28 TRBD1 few TGTGCCAGCAGACCCGGGACAGGGAGGGAGCAGTACTTC CASRPGTGREQYF
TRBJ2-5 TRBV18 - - TGTGCCAGCTCACCATGGAGTGGCCGGCAAGAGACCCAGTACTTC CASSPWSGRQETQYF
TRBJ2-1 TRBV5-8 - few TGTGCCAGCAGCTTGAAATTCCCCCAGAAAATACACAATGAGCAGTTCTTC CASSLKFPQKIHNEQFF
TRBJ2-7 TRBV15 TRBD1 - TGTGCCACCAGCAGAGATGGGGCTAGGGACAGCGTATACGAGCAGTACTTC CATSRDGARDSVYEQYF
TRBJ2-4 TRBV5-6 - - TGTGCCAGCAGCTCGCGGTCGGGGGCCAGCATTCAGTACTTC CASSSRSGASIQYF
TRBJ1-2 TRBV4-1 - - TGCGCCAGCAGCCAGAGCTACAACTATGGCTACACCTTC CASSQSYNYGYTF
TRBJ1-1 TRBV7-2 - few TGTGCCAGCAGCTTCGCGGACGTAGCCGGAGCTTTCTTT CASSFADVAGAFF
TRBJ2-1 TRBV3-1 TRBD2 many TGTGCCAGCAGCCAAGGGACTAGCACTAATGAGCAGTTCTTC CASSQGTSTNEQFF
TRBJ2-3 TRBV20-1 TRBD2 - TGCAGTGCTAGGTCTCTTCGCGGGAGGGCCACAGATACGCAGTATTTT CSARSLRGRATDTQYF
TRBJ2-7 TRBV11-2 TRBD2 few TGTGCCAGCAGCCCCAATCCGGGACTAGCGGGAGTCAGGACCTACGAGCAGTACTTC CASSPNPGLAGVRTYEQYF
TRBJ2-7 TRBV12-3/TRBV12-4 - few TGTGCCAGCAGTTTCGGACAGTTCTACGAGCAGTACTTC CASSFGQFYEQYF
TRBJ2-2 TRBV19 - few TGTGCCAGTACCTCGTCGGGTGGAGCGCTCGACAAGACCGGGGAGCTGTTTTTT CASTSSGGALDKTGELFF
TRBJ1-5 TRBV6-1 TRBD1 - TGTGCCAGCAGAAGGGACAGGGGGTCCAGCAATCAGCCCCAGCATTTT CASRRDRGSSNQPQHF
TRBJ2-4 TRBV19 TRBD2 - TGTGCCAGTCGCGGGAGCCCTCTAGCCAAAAACATTCAGTACTTC CASRGSPLAKNIQYF
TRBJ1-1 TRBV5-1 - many TGCGCCAGCAGCTTGGGGTCTGAAGCTTTCTTT CASSLGSEAFF
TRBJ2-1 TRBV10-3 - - TGTGCCATCAGTGATCTAGGGGTCCTGTACAATGAGCAGTTCTTC CAISDLGVLYNEQFF
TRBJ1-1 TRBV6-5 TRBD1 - TGTGCCAGCAGTTCAGGGGGCACCATGAACACTGAAGCTTTCTTT CASSSGGTMNTEAFF
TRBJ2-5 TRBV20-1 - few TGCAGTGCTGCTCCGGGCACAGAGACCCAGTACTTC CSAAPGTETQYF
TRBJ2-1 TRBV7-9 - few TGTGCCAGCACTTTTACCGATACAGAATTCTACAATGAGCAGTTCTTC CASTFTDTEFYNEQFF
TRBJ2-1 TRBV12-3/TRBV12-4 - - TGTGCCAGCAGCCCCCTGGAGCGGGCGACGCGGTTCTTC CASSPLERATRFF
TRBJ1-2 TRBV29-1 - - TGCAGCGTTGATCTTGGCTATGGCTACACCTTC CSVDLGYGYTF
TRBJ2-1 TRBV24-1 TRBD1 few TGTGCCACCAGTGATGCCGGGACAGTGCAAAATGAGCAGTTCTTC CATSDAGTVQNEQFF
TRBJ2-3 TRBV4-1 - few TGCGCCAGCAGCCACCAGACACCGACCCCAGATACGCAGTATTTT CASSHQTPTPDTQYF
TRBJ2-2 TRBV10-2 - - TGCGCCAGCACCACGCCGGCTAGCAGAAACACCGGGGAGCTGTTTTTT CASTTPASRNTGELFF
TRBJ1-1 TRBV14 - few TGTGCCAGCAGCCACACAAGAAACACTGAAGCTTTCTTT CASSHTRNTEAFF
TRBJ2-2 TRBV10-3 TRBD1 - TGTGCCATAGGACAGGGGGCGCGTACCGGGGAGCTGTTTTTT CAIGQGARTGELFF
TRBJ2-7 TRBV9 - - TGTGCCAGCACCCAGGGTATCAATGGCTACGAGCAGTACTTC CASTQGINGYEQYF
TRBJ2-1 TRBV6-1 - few TGTGCCAGCAGTCCGGGACTCTACGTCTCCTACAATGAGCAGTTCTTC CASSPGLYVSYNEQFF
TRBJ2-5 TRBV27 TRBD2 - TGTGCCAGCGGGTCGACTAGCGGGGGAAGAGGGACCCAGTACTTC CASGSTSGGRGTQYF
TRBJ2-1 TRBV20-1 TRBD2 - TGCAGTGCTAGATTTTTGACTAGCGGGGCCAATGAGCAGTTCTTC CSARFLTSGANEQFF
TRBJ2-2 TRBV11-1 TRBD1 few TGTGCCAGCAGCTCTTACTTTCCGGGACAGGGGGCGCGCCACACCGGGGAGCTGTTTTTT CASSSYFPGQGARHTGELFF
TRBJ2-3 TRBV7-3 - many TGTGCCAGCAGCTTTGGGTCAGATACGCAGTATTTT CASSFGSDTQYF
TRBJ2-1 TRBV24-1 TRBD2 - TGTGCCACCAACAAAGCGGGAGCGGGGTTCAATGAGCAGTTCTTC CATNKAGAGFNEQFF
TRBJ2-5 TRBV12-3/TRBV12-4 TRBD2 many TGTGCCAGCAGTCTAGCGGGGGCTCAAGAGACCCAGTACTTC CASSLAGAQETQYF
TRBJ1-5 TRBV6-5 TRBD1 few TGTGCCAGCAGTTACGCGGACAGGGGGGATAATCAGCCCCAGCATTTT CASSYADRGDNQPQHF
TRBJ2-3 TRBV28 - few TGTGCCAGCAGTTTAGTGCGGGCTGGAGATACGCAGTATTTT CASSLVRAGDTQYF
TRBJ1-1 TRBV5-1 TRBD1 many TGCGCCAGCAGCCCTGACAGGGGAAACACTGAAGCTTTCTTT CASSPDRGNTEAFF
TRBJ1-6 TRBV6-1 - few TGTGCCAGCAGTACCCGGGACTCTGCCTATTCACCCCTCCACTTT CASSTRDSAYSPLHF
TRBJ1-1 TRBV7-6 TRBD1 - TGTGCCAGCAGCTCGGGACAGAGCATGAACACTGAAGCTTTCTTT CASSSGQSMNTEAFF
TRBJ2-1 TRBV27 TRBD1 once TGTGCCAGCAGTCTCAGATCCACAGGGGGCGGGCAGTTCTTC CASSLRSTGGGQFF